The present T cell receptor beta chain was sequenced within a study of blood T cell repertoires in COVID-19. Overall study: T cells, B-cell-depleted T cells, or PBMCs supplied cDNA or gDNA.

Trimming took 3 bases from V and 2 from J; bases not matched to a gene: 10. The CDR3 runs 17 residues. CDR1 and CDR2 (germline): SGHRS, YFSETQ. In the source study's methods: Quantification of nucleated cells was approximated via reference gene primer amplification. TCRdb's copy holds only in-frame clones and misses some; the assay was immunoSEQ multiplex PCR. That table supplies the V and J calls and clone size; D and trimming were determined from the DNA. The sample comprises about 410,000 clones, around 92% of which are singletons, and less than 2% rests with the top ten. Sequences were obtained from PBMCs or T cells enriched from blood (not recorded which). The chain employs TRBV5-1 and TRBJ2-1; 8 bases map to TRBD2. This receptor was taken from a woman younger than 45 who had recovered from COVID-19. CDR3 sequence reads: CASSSLLGAGAYNEQFF. The CDR3 DNA reads TGCGCCAGCAGCTCGCTTCTCGGAGCGGGGGCCTACAATGAGCAGTTCTTC.